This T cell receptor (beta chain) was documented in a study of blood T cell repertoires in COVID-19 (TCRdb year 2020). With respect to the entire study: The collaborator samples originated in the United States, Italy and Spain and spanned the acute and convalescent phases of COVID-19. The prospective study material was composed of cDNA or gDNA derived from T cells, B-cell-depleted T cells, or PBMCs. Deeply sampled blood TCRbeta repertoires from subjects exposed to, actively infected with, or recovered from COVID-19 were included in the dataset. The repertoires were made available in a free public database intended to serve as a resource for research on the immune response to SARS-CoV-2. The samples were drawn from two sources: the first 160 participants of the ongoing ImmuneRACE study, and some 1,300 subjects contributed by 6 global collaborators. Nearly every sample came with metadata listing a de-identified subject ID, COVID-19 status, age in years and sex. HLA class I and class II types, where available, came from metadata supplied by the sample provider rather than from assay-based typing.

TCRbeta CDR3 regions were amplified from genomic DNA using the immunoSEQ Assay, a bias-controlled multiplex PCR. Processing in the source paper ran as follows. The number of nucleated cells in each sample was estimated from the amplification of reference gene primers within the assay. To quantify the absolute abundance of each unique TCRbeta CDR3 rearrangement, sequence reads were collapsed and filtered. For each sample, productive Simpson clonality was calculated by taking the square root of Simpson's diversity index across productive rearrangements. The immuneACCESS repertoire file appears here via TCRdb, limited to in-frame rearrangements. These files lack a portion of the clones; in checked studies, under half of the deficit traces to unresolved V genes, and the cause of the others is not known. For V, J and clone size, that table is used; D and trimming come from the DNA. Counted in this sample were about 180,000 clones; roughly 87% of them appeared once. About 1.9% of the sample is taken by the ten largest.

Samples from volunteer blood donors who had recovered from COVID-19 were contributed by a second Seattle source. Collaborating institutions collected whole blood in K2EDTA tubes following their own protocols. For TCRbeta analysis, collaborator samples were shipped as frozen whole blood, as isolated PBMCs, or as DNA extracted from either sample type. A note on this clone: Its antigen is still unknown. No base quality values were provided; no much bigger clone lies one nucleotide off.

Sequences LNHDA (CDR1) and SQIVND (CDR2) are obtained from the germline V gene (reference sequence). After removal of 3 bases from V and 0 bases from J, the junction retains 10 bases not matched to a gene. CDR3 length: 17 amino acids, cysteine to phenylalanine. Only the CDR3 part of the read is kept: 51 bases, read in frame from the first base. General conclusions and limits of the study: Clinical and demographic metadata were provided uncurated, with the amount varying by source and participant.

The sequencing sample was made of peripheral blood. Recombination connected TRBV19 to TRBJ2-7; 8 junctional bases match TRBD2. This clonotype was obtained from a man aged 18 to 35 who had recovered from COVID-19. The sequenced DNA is TGTGCCAGTAGTATCGTGATGGGCGGGGGGAACTCCTACGAGCAGTACTTC. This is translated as CASSIVMGGGNSYEQYF.